This T cell receptor beta chain comes out of a study of naive and memory T cell subsets. The beta constant-region primer was an equimolar mix of two oligonucleotides covering TRBC1 and TRBC2. The ligated cDNA underwent four PCR rounds using SP2 and nested alpha and beta constant-region primers. TCRdb processed the UMI-ligation and nested PCR reads anew with MiXCR; each CDR3 protein has one entry. This sample carries under 150,000 distinct CDR3 sequences, approximately 21% of them seen once, and the ten largest clones take roughly 0.6%. The table lists this clonotype with many counts. No antigen is known for it. Germline values: CDR1 MDHEN, CDR2 SYDVKM. The CDR3 is 14 amino acids. The ends lost 6 bases at V and 2 bases at J; junction bases unmatched: 6. Overall study results and limits: Especially in CD8 cells, naive repertoires contained a few larger clonotypes, possibly CD45RA-re-expressing memory cells.

The chain is built from TRBV28 and TRBJ2-7; TRBD2 agrees at 8 bases. The source material was naive CD8+ T cells from blood. This sequence was found in a human donor in good health. The DNA of the CDR3 is TGTGCCAGCAGCTTAGCGGGACAAACCTACGAGCAGTACTTC. Translation gives CASSLAGQTYEQYF.